These T cell receptor beta chains were read from a single sample in a study of PD-1 blockade in classical Hodgkin lymphoma. The protocol was immunoSEQ multiplex PCR, while the TCRdb copy is restricted to in-frame clones and leaves out a portion. The table has roughly 68,000 clones, more than 85% seen once. Material: peripheral blood mononuclear cells (PBMCs). Receptors were obtained from a human donor with classical Hodgkin lymphoma. Both conserved end residues are part of each CDR3. The D gene is left open where the match is weak.

TRBD1	TRBV23-1	TRBJ2-7	TGCGCCAGCAGACAGGGGTACGAGCAGTACTTC	CASRQGYEQYF
.	TRBV19	TRBJ1-5	TGTGCCAGTAGTATAGAATCCGGGTGGAATCAGCCCCAGCATTTT	CASSIESGWNQPQHF
.	TRBV18	TRBJ1-2	TGTGCCAGCTCACCCCGGGACCAGGGATCCCTTTCCTATGGCTACACCTTC	CASSPRDQGSLSYGYTF
.	TRBV4-3	TRBJ2-4	TGCGCCAGCAGCCAGGAGGTGGTAGGCAAAAACATTCAGTACTTC	CASSQEVVGKNIQYF
.	TRBV7-2	TRBJ1-5	TGTGCCAGTAGTGCGGTGGGCAATCAGCCCCAGCATTTT	CASSAVGNQPQHF
.	TRBV10-3	TRBJ1-2	TGTGCCATCAGCCCTAGAACAGAGCCGGTTCGGGGCTACACCTTC	CAISPRTEPVRGYTF
.	TRBV20-1	TRBJ1-2	TGCAGTGCTCCGGGCCTGGGGGGCTACACCTTC	CSAPGLGGYTF
.	TRBV19	TRBJ1-4	TGTGCCAGTAGTATAGATCGGGGCGAAAAACTGTTTTTT	CASSIDRGEKLFF
.	TRBV19	TRBJ1-3	TGTGCGTCGGGACGAAACTCTGGAAACACCATATATTTT	CASGRNSGNTIYF
TRBD1	TRBV5-6	TRBJ1-3	TGTGCCAGCAGCCCGGGACAGGGATTAAACACCATATATTTT	CASSPGQGLNTIYF
.	TRBV18	TRBJ1-4	TGTGCCAGCTCACTCGTAGCCGGGATTGGGGCAACTAATGAAAAACTGTTTTTT	CASSLVAGIGATNEKLFF
.	TRBV4-1	TRBJ1-1	TGCGCCAGCAGCCAAGCTAAGGGACTCCCACTGAACACTGAAGCTTTCTTT	CASSQAKGLPLNTEAFF
.	TRBV7-6	TRBJ1-1	TGTGCCAGCAGCTTAATCCCCCAAAACACTGAAGCTTTCTTT	CASSLIPQNTEAFF
TRBD1	TRBV29-1	TRBJ2-1	TGCAGCGCGCCGGGACAGGGATCCTACAATGAGCAGTTCTTC	CSAPGQGSYNEQFF
.	TRBV19	TRBJ1-6	TGTGCCAGCGTCGGGACGTCTAATTCACCCCTCCACTTT	CASVGTSNSPLHF
.	TRBV7-2	TRBJ1-2	TGTGCCAGCAGCTTGGGACACGACTATGGCTACACCTTC	CASSLGHDYGYTF
.	TRBV13	TRBJ1-6	TGTGCCAGCAGCTTAGGCCAGAGGAATTCACCCCTCCACTTT	CASSLGQRNSPLHF
TRBD1	TRBV4-2	TRBJ1-1	TGTGCCAGCAGCCAAGATTTCGACAGGGCCTCGAGTGAAGCTTTCTTT	CASSQDFDRASSEAFF
.	TRBV5-6	TRBJ1-1	TGTGCCAGCAGGGCGGGACATTTGAACACTGAAGCTTTCTTT	CASRAGHLNTEAFF